The 16 T cell receptor beta chains in this list originate from one sample, sequenced in a study of T cell responses to AZD1222 COVID-19 vaccine. Assay used: immunoSEQ multiplex PCR; TCRdb lists only in-frame clones, some missing. The sample includes 90,000 to 100,000 clones, roughly 90% seen only once; the top ten take about 7.8%. The sequencing used peripheral blood, collected on day 0 of AZD1222 vaccination. The origin of the receptors is an adult in good health.

The chain uses TRBV4-3 and TRBJ2-1; 9 nucleotides align to TRBD2. CDR1 LGHNA and CDR2 YSLEER come from the germline V gene. The trim removed 4 bases at V and 9 bases at J, leaving 7 bases unmatched. The CDR3 is made up of 14 amino acids. The CDR3 coding sequence is TGCGCCAGCAGCCGGCTAGCGGGGACGGGTGAGCAGTTCTTC. As protein: CASSRLAGTGEQFF.

This clone was counted a single time. V gene TRBV5-4 combines with J gene TRBJ2-7, with TRBD2 identical over 7 bases. The CDR3 sequence is 14 residues long. Germline CDR1 SGHNT, CDR2 YYREEE (reference sequence). J was trimmed by 3 bases and V by 2 bases; bases with no gene match: 5. CDR3 in DNA: TGTGCCAGCAGCTTCCGCGGGAGTAACTACGAGCAGTACTTC. Its protein product is CASSFRGSNYEQYF.

The chain combines TRBV18 with TRBJ2-5; D is possibly TRBD1 or TRBD2 (5 bases each). The CDR3 is made up of 14 amino acids. The V end lost 6 bases, the J end lost 3 bases, and 14 bases lay between the germline ends. Germline V gene sequence: CDR1 KGHSH, CDR2 LQKENI. CDR3: CASSRDRPKETQYF. The CDR3 coding sequence is TGTGCCAGCTCTCGGGACCGTCCAAAAGAGACCCAGTACTTC.

This clone occurred once. The chain uses TRBV2 and TRBJ2-2; D may be TRBD2 (6 bases). The germline gives CDR1 SNHLY, CDR2 FYNNEI. The CDR3 is 15 amino acids. The ends were cut back, 3 bases at V and 4 bases at J, with 12 bases in the middle. The chain's CDR3 is CASSDGGGATGELFF. CDR3 nucleotides: TGTGCCAGCAGTGACGGGGGAGGTGCCACCGGGGAGCTGTTTTTT.

This chain uses TRBV18 with TRBJ1-1, with 7 nucleotides matching TRBD1. Per the germline V gene, CDR1 is KGHSH and CDR2 is LQKENI. V lost 6 bases, J lost 1 base, and 5 bases stayed unmatched. The length of the CDR3 is 14 residues. CDR3 protein: CASSAWTGNTEAFF. CDR3 in DNA: TGTGCCAGCTCCGCGTGGACAGGGAACACTGAAGCTTTCTTT.

The chain joins TRBV7-3 to TRBJ2-1; D gene uncertain. Trimming removed 2 bases from V and 7 bases from J, with 9 bases in between. There are 13 residues in the CDR3. Germline-derived CDR1 and CDR2 are SGHTA and FQGTGA. The CDR3 here is CASSLGPQNEQFF. The CDR3 DNA follows: TGTGCCAGCAGCTTAGGGCCACAAAATGAGCAGTTCTTC.

The gene calls are TRBV5-1 and TRBJ2-7, with a tentative D call TRBD2 (7 bases). Trimming removed 0 bases at V and 0 bases at J, with 13 bases between. The CDR3 spans 16 residues. Looked up from germline, CDR1 is SGHRS and CDR2 is YFSETQ. The CDR3 bases are TGCGCCAGCAGCTTGGAAGGGGGGGCCGGCTCCTACGAGCAGTACTTC. Translation gives CASSLEGGAGSYEQYF. Full variable domain (missing parts from reference TRBV5-1 and TRBJ2-7): KAGVTQTPRYLIKTRGQQVTLSCSPISGHRSVSWYQQTPGQGLQFLFEYFSETQRNKGNFPGRFSGRQFSNSRSEMNVSTLELGDSALYLCASSLEGGAGSYEQYFGPGTRLTVT.

Comment on this clone: One junction end disagrees with the germline gene, perhaps due to a read error. The J gene is TRBJ2-2, the V gene TRBV12-5; D call uncertain. Per the germline V gene, CDR1 is LGHNT and CDR2 is FRNRAP. This CDR3 is 12 amino acids long. The CDR3 reads CASGLNNGELFF. In nucleotides, the CDR3 is TGTGCTAGTGGTTTGAACAACGGGGAGCTGTTTTTT.

This chain joins TRBV27 and TRBJ1-5; TRBD1 aligns across 8 bases. The trim removed 6 bases at V and 7 bases at J, leaving 2 bases unmatched. The V gene's germline CDR1 is MNHEY and CDR2 SMNVEV (reference sequence). The CDR3 covers 12 residues. In DNA form, the CDR3 reads TGTGCCAGCAGCACAGGGGGACAGCCCCAGCATTTT. This translates into CASSTGGQPQHF.

The gene calls are TRBV7-9 and TRBJ2-2, with D possibly being TRBD2 (6 bases). The CDR3 covers 12 residues. Germline CDR1 and CDR2: SEHNR and FQNEAQ (reference sequence). V was cut by 10 bases and J by 6 bases, with 12 bases left in between. The CDR3 DNA follows: TGTGCCACCTGGGGGAGGTCCGGGGAGCTGTTTTTT. Its translation is CATWGRSGELFF.

This clone has a single count. The chain links TRBV7-3 to TRBJ2-3; unclear D gene. The CDR3 runs 12 residues. Germline lookup yields CDR1 SGHTA and CDR2 FQGTGA. V dropped 3 bases and J dropped 2 bases, with 3 bases sitting between them. The CDR3 loop reads CASSLSTDTQYF. CDR3 DNA sequence: TGTGCCAGCAGCTTGTCCACAGATACGCAGTATTTT.

This clone was detected only once. The chain recombines TRBV28 with TRBJ1-5; 8 bases are shared with TRBD1. Germline CDR1 MDHEN, CDR2 SYDVKM. The CDR3 is 16 amino acids. The V segment lost 9 bases and the J segment 6 bases; nucleotides outside the gene matches: 16. The CDR3 spells CASPPSGAGGGQPQHF. In nucleotides, the CDR3 is TGTGCCAGTCCTCCCTCGGGGGCAGGGGGCGGTCAGCCCCAGCATTTT.

The chain links TRBV6-1 to TRBJ2-3, with 9 positions matching TRBD1. Germline trimming cut 0 bases from V and 3 bases from J; bases unmatched to any gene: 4. This CDR3 is 16 amino acids long. Looked up from germline, CDR1 is MNHNS and CDR2 is SASEGT. CDR3 DNA sequence: TGTGCCAGCAGTGAAGCAGGACAGGGGTGGACAGATACGCAGTATTTT. Translated, it gives CASSEAGQGWTDTQYF.

The rearrangement joins TRBV29-1 to TRBJ1-5; D might be TRBD1 (5 bases). Germline V lookup: CDR1 SQVTM, CDR2 ANQGSEA. Between the trimmed V and J ends, which lost 6 bases and 4 bases, there was a span of 13 bases. The length of the CDR3 is 13 residues. The CDR3 loop is CSVGGGGNQPQHF. The CDR3 DNA reads TGCAGCGTGGGCGGTGGGGGGAATCAGCCCCAGCATTTT. Filled out from reference TRBV29-1 and TRBJ1-5, the complete variable domain reads SAVISQKPSRDICQRGTSLTIQCQVDSQVTMMFWYRQQPGQSLTLIATANQGSEATYESGFVIDKFPISRPNLTFSTLTVSNMSPEDSSIYLCSVGGGGNQPQHFGDGTRLSIL.

The chain has TRBV7-3 and TRBJ2-3; TRBD2 agrees at 8 bases. The CDR3 runs to 15 residues. The V and J ends lost 3 bases and 2 bases, in that order; junction bases with no gene match: 4. From germline, CDR1 is SGHTA and CDR2 FQGTGA. The CDR3 DNA is TGTGCCAGCAGCTTTATGGGACTAGTCACAGATACGCAGTATTTT. Its protein product is CASSFMGLVTDTQYF.

This CDR3 reads CATSDLRTGGSYNEQFF. The CDR3 DNA is TGTGCCACCAGTGATTTGAGGACAGGGGGCTCCTACAATGAGCAGTTCTTC. This chain joins TRBV24-1 and TRBJ2-1, with TRBD1 matching 10 bases. The CDR3 consists of 17 residues. Trimming took 0 bases from V and 0 from J; bases not matched to a gene: 1. Germline CDR1 and CDR2: KGHDR and SFDVKD.